This TCR beta chain stems from a study of regulatory T cells in long-lasting Graves disease. Study-level background: For a period under 3 months, newly diagnosed Graves' patients had taken antithyroid drugs.

This clonotype was seen only a few times. Time point of the sample: newly diagnosed GD, antithyroid drugs for less than 3 months. From RNA extracted from PBMCs, the TCR library was made. Through Arm-PCR of CDR3 regions and iRepertoire HTBI primers, TCR beta libraries were built. TCRdb fed the multiplex PCR reads into MiXCR, producing one record per CDR3 protein. This sample has hundreds of thousands of distinct CDR3 sequences, with roughly 15% found just once. Germline loops: CDR1 DFQATT, CDR2 SNEGSKA (reference sequence). CDR3 length equals 15 residues. The V end lost 3 bases, the J end lost 4 bases, and 19 bases lay between the germline ends. These same data were also listed under a study on T cells in Graves' hyperthyroidism and ophthalmopathy.

The TCR sequence derives from a woman in her thirties with Graves disease. Here the sequenced sample was peripheral blood mononuclear cells (PBMCs), taken at new diagnosis, from a patient treated with antithyroid drugs. The chain joins TRBV20-1 to TRBJ2-7; D is possibly TRBD1 (5 bases). The CDR3 spells CSASRGTQERYEQYF. The CDR3 nucleotides read TGCAGTGCTAGTAGGGGAACTCAAGAACGGTACGAGCAGTACTTC.